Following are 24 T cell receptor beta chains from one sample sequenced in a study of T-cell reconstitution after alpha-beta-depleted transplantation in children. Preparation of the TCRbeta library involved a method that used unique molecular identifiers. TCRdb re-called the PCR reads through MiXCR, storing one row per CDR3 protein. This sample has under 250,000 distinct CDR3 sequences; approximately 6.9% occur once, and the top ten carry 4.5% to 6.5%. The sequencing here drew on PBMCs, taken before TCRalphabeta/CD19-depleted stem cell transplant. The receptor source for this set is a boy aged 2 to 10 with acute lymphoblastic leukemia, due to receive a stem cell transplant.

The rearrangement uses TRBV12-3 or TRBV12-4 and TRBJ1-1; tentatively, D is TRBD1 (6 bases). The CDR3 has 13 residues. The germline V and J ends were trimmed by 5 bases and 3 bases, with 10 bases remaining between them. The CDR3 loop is CASSTGSDTEAFF. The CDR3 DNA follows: TGTGCCAGCAGTACAGGGAGCGACACTGAAGCTTTCTTT.

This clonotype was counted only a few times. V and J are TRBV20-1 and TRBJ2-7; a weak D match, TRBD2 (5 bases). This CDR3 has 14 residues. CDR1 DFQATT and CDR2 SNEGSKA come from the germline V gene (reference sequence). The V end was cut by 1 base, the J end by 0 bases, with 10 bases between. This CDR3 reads CSARADGDSYEQYF. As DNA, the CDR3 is TGCAGTGCTAGAGCCGACGGGGACTCCTACGAGCAGTACTTC.

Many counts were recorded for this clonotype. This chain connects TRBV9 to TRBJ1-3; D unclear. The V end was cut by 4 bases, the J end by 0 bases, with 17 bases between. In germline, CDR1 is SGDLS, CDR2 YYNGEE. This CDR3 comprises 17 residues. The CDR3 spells CASSTTPLALSGNTIYF. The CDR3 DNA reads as TGTGCCAGCAGCACGACCCCCTTAGCTCTCTCTGGAAACACCATATATTTT.

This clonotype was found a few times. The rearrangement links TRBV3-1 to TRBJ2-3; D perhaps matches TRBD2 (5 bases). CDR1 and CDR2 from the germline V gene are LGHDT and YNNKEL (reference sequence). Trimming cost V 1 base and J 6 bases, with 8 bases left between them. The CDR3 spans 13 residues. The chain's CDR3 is CASSQGRMDTQYF. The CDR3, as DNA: TGTGCCAGCAGCCAAGGGAGGATGGATACGCAGTATTTT.

The DNA of the CDR3 is TGCGCCAGCAGCCGGGGGACAGGGAACGGGGAGCTGTTTTTT. This codes for CASSRGTGNGELFF. The V call is TRBV5-1, the J call TRBJ2-2; 9 nucleotides match TRBD1. The germline V gene encodes CDR1 SGHRS and CDR2 YFSETQ. Trimming at V came to 4 bases and at J to 7 bases, leaving 5 bases not matched to a gene. The CDR3 sequence is 14 residues long.

The CDR3 sequence: CSASIGGEAMGDTQYF. Written as DNA, the CDR3 is TGCAGTGCTAGCATTGGCGGGGAGGCGATGGGGGATACGCAGTATTTT. The J gene is TRBJ2-3, the V gene TRBV20-1; the D gene is possibly TRBD2 (6 bases). Germline V gives CDR1 DFQATT, CDR2 SNEGSKA (reference sequence). The CDR3 runs to 16 residues. Trimming pared 3 bases from V and 6 bases from J, leaving 22 bases between.

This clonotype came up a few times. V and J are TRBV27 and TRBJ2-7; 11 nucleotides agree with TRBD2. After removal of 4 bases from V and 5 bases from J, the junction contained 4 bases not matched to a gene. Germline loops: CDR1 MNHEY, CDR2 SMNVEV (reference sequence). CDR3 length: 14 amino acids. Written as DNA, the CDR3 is TGTGCCAGCAGTTCGGGACTAGCGGCAGACGAGCAGTACTTC. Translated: CASSSGLAADEQYF.

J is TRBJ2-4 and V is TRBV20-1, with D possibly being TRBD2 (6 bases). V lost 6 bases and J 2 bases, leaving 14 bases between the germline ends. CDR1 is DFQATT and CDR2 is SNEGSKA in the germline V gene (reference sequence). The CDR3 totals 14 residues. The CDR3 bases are TGCAGTGCCCCCCTGGGAGGTTCCAAAAACATTCAGTACTTC. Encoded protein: CSAPLGGSKNIQYF.

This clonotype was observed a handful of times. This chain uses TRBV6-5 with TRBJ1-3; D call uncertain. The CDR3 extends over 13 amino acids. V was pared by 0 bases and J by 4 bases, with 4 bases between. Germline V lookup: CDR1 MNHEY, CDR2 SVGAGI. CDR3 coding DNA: TGTGCCAGCAGTTACTCGGGGGGAAACACCATATATTTT. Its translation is CASSYSGGNTIYF.

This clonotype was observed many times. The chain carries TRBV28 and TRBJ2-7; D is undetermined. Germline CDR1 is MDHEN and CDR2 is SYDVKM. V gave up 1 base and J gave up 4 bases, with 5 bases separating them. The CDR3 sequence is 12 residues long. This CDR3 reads CASSLLAYEQYF. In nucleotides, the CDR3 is TGTGCCAGCAGTTTATTGGCTTACGAGCAGTACTTC. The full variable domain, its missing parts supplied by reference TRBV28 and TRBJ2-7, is DVKVTQSSRYLVKRTGEKVFLECVQDMDHENMFWYRQDPGLGLRLIYFSYDVKMKEKGDIPEGYSVSREKKERFSLILESASTNQTSMYLCASSLLAYEQYFGPGTRLTVT.

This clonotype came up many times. This CDR3 reads CASSPAGTGNGYTF. In DNA form, the CDR3 reads TGTGCCAGCAGCCCGGCCGGGACAGGGAATGGCTACACCTTC. The J gene is TRBJ1-2, the V gene TRBV7-9, with 9 positions matching TRBD1. V was clipped by 5 bases and J by 6 bases; unmatched bases: 7. The germline V gene has CDR1 SEHNR and CDR2 FQNEAQ (reference sequence). This CDR3 region has 14 residues.

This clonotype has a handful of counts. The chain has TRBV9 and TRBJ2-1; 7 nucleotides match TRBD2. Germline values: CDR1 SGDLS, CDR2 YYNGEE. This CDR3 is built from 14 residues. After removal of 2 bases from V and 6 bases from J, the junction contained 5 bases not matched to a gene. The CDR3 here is CASSVGPSGNEQFF. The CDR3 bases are TGTGCCAGCAGCGTGGGCCCTAGCGGCAATGAGCAGTTCTTC. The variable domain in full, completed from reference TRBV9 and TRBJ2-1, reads DSGVTQTPKHLITATGQRVTLRCSPRSGDLSVYWYQQSLDQGLQFLIQYYNGEERAKGNILERFSAQQFPDLHSELNLSSLELGDSALYFCASSVGPSGNEQFFGPGTRLTVL.

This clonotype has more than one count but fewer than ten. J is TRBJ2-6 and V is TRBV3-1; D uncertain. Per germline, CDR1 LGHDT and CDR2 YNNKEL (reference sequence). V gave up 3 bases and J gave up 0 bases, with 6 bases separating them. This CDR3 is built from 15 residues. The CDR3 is CASSQPISGANVLTF. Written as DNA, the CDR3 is TGTGCCAGCAGCCAGCCAATCTCTGGGGCCAACGTCCTGACTTTC.

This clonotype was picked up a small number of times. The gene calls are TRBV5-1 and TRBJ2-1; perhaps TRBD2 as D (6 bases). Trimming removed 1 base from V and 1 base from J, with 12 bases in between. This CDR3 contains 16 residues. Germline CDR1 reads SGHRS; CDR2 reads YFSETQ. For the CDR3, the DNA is TGCGCCAGCAGCTTGAGTCGGGGGATATCCTACAATGAGCAGTTCTTC. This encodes CASSLSRGISYNEQFF.

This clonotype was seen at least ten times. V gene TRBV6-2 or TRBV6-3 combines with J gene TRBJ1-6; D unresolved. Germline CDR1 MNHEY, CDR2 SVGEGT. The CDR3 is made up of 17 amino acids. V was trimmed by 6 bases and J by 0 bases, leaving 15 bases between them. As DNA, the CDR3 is TGTGCCAGCAGCTTCCGGACGGGGAGCTCCTATAATTCACCCCTCCACTTT. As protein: CASSFRTGSSYNSPLHF.

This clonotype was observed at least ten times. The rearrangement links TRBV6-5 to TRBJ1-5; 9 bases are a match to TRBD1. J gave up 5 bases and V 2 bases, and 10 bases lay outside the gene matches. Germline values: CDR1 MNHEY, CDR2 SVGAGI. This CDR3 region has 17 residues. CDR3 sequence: CASSYTTGTGNYQPQHF. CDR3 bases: TGTGCCAGCAGTTACACAACCGGGACAGGGAACTATCAGCCCCAGCATTTT.

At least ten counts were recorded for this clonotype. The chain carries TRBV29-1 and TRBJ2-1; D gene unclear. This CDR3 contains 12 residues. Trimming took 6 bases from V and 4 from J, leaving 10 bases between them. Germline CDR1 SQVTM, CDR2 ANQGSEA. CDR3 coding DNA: TGCAGCGTGGACCGAGGATACAATGAGCAGTTCTTC. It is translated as CSVDRGYNEQFF.

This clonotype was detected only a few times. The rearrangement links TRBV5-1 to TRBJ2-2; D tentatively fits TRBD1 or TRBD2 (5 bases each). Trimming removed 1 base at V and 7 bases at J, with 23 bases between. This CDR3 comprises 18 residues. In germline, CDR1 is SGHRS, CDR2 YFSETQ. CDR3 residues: CASSLSGTDQLGGGELFF. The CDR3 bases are TGCGCCAGCAGCTTGTCCGGGACGGACCAACTGGGTGGCGGGGAGCTGTTTTTT.

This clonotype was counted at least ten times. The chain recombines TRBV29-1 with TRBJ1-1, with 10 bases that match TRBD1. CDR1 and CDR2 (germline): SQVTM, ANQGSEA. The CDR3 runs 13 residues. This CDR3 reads CSGDRGMNTEAFF. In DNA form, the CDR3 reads TGCAGTGGGGACAGGGGAATGAACACTGAAGCTTTCTTT.

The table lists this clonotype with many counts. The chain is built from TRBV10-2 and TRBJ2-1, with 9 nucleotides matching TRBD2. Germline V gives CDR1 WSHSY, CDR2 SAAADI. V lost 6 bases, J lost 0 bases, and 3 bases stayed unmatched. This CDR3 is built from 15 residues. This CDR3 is CASRTSGSSYNEQFF. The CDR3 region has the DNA TGCGCCAGCAGGACTAGCGGAAGCTCCTACAATGAGCAGTTCTTC.

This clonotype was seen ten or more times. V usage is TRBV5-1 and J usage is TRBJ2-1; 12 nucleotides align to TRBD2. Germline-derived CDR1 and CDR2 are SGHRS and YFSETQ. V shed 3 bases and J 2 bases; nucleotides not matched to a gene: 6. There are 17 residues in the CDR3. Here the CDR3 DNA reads TGCGCCAGCAGCTCCATTTCTAGCGGGAGGGCCTACAATGAGCAGTTCTTC. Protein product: CASSSISSGRAYNEQFF.

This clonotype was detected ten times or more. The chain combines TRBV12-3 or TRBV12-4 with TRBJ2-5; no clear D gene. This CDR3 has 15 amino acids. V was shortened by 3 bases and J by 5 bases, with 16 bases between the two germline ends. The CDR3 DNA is TGTGCCAGCAGTTTGGCCTTCGGAAGCAGGGAGACCCAGTACTTC. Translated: CASSLAFGSRETQYF.

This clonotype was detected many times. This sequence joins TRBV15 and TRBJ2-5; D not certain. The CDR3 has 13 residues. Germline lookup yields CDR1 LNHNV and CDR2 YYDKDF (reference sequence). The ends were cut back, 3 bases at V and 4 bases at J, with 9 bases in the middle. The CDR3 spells CATSSTFGETQYF. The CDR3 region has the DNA TGTGCCACCAGCAGTACCTTCGGAGAGACCCAGTACTTC.

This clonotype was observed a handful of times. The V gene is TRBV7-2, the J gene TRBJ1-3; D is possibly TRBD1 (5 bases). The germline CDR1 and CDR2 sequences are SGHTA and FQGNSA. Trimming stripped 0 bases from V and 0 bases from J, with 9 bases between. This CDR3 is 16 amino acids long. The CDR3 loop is CASSLARDSSGNTIYF. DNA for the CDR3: TGTGCCAGCAGCTTAGCGCGGGACTCCTCTGGAAACACCATATATTTT.